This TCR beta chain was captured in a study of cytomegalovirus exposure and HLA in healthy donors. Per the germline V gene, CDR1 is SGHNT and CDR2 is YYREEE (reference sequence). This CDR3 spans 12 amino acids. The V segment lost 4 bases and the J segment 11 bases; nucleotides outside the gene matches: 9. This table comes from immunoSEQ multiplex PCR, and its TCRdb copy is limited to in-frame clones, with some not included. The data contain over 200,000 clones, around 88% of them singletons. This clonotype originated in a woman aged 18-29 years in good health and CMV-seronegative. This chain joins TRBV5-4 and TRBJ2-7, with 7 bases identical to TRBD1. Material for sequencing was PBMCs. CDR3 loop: CASSLQGVGEYF. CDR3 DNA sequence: TGTGCCAGCAGCCTGCAGGGGGTAGGGGAGTACTTC.